Listed below are T cell receptor beta chains from one sample, sequenced in a study of PD-1 blockade in mismatch repair-deficient tumors. TCRdb's copy holds only in-frame clones and misses some; the assay was immunoSEQ multiplex PCR. The sample comprises 60,000 to 70,000 clones, approximately 88% of which are singletons, and over 11% rests with the top ten. The sequencing used peripheral blood, collected 52 weeks after starting pembrolizumab. These receptors all stem from an adult with mismatch repair-deficient cancer. Each CDR3 is given with its conserved first and last residue. The order of the fields is clone size, D gene, J gene, V gene, CDR3 protein, CDR3 DNA. A D gene is named only where the DNA matches it firmly. Clone size is given for some rows only: seen once, a few or many times, or a class if the clone is expanded.

>-|-|TRBJ2-7|TRBV27
CASSFLGGRNYEQYF
TGTGCCAGCAGTTTTCTAGGGGGACGGAACTACGAGCAGTACTTC
>few|-|TRBJ1-3|TRBV6-5
CASSYNGNTIYF
TGTGCCAGCAGTTACAACGGAAACACCATATATTTT
>-|-|TRBJ2-3|TRBV5-1
CASSFHREGPDTQYF
TGCGCCAGCAGCTTTCACAGGGAAGGTCCGGATACGCAGTATTTT
>-|TRBD2|TRBJ2-7|TRBV7-9
CASSLAREGPYEQYF
TGTGCCAGCAGCTTAGCGCGGGAGGGGCCCTACGAGCAGTACTTC
>-|-|TRBJ2-7|TRBV29-1
CSVGDVFYEQYF
TGCAGCGTTGGGGATGTTTTCTACGAGCAGTACTTC
>-|-|TRBJ2-3|TRBV18
CASSPSTELGDTQYF
TGTGCCAGCTCACCATCGACAGAACTGGGAGATACGCAGTATTTT
>few|-|TRBJ2-3|TRBV5-1
CASSLGVLGSADTQYF
TGCGCCAGCAGCTTGGGAGTCTTAGGTAGCGCAGATACGCAGTATTTT
>once|TRBD1|TRBJ2-5|TRBV30
CAWRRFTGTGFETQYF
TGTGCCTGGAGAAGATTTACCGGGACAGGCTTTGAGACCCAGTACTTC
>-|-|TRBJ2-3|TRBV9
CASSVGGRTDTQYF
TGTGCCAGCAGCGTAGGGGGCCGCACAGATACGCAGTATTTT
>-|-|TRBJ2-7|TRBV27
CASSLLGQQGPYEQYF
TGTGCCAGCAGTTTATTGGGGCAACAGGGCCCCTACGAGCAGTACTTC
>-|TRBD2|TRBJ2-2|TRBV6-1
CASSLAGDTGELFF
TGTGCCAGCAGTCTAGCGGGAGACACCGGGGAGCTGTTTTTT
>once|TRBD1|TRBJ2-3|TRBV10-2
CASSESGGRGTDTQYF
TGCGCCAGCAGTGAGTCCGGCGGCAGGGGGACAGATACGCAGTATTTT
>-|TRBD2|TRBJ2-1|TRBV19
CASGGYFGLAGLPNEQFF
TGTGCCAGTGGGGGATACTTCGGACTAGCGGGACTTCCCAATGAGCAGTTCTTC
>-|-|TRBJ2-3|TRBV5-4
CASSLNTDTQYF
TGTGCCAGCAGCTTGAATACAGATACGCAGTATTTT